What follows is one TCR beta chain and its context. Its antigen is currently unknown. This record belongs to a study of graft-versus-host responses after intestinal transplantation. The germline V gene has CDR1 MNHNS and CDR2 SASEGT. V gave up 2 bases and J gave up 2 bases, with 13 bases separating them. This CDR3 has 16 amino acids. TCRdb's table, derived via immunoSEQ multiplex PCR, lists solely in-frame clones and lacks some. The sample shows about 94,000 clones, roughly 90% of them seen only once. General study points: GvH clones occurred in recipient marrow; some first appeared in ileum or blood. Patients who carried graft-donor T cell macrochimerism also had high graft-versus-host to host-versus-graft clonal ratios in their allografts.

This sequence originates from a human donor who received an intestinal transplant. The V call is TRBV6-1, the J call TRBJ1-5; D may be TRBD1 (5 bases). The sequences come from unstimulated CD8+ T cells sorted from spleen or lymph node cells, collected before intestinal transplant. In DNA form, the CDR3 reads TGTGCCAGCAGTGAACTTTACAGGCATGGCAATCAGCCCCAGCATTTT. It encodes CASSELYRHGNQPQHF.